The T cell receptor (beta chain) under discussion was sequenced for a study of cytomegalovirus exposure and HLA in healthy donors. The wider study: Roughly 80% of 350 to 400 genotyped donors fell in the Caucasian-associated ancestry cluster. Regarding the study as a whole: Rare TCR sequences predominated, though certain public TCRs were found in many donors. The HLA-A and HLA-B alleles of most subjects were reportedly predicted accurately from TCR beta sequences.

To note about this clone: Its antigen is not identified.

The PCR was carried out with 60 Vbeta primers and 13 Jbeta primers. Some clones are missing from TCRdb's copy, which holds only in-frame ones; the method was immunoSEQ multiplex PCR. The sample has roughly 100,000 clones; roughly two thirds are singletons. V lost 4 bases to trimming and J lost 3 bases, with 8 bases between them. The germline CDR1 and CDR2 sequences are GTSNPN and SVGIG (reference sequence). The CDR3 sequence is 12 residues long. What was sequenced was PBMCs. The genes are TRBV30 and TRBJ2-3; D unresolved. This receptor was taken from a female donor in good health and CMV-seronegative. The CDR3 sequence: CAWKLLTDTQYF. The CDR3 nucleotides are TGTGCCTGGAAGTTGCTAACAGATACGCAGTATTTT.